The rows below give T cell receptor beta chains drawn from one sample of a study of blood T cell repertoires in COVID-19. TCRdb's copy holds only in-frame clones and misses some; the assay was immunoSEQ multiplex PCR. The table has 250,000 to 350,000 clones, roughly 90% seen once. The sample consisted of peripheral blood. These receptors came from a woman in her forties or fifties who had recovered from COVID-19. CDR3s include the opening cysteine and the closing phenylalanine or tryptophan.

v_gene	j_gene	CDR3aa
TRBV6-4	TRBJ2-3	CASSVAGGADTQYF
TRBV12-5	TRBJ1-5	CASGLDSHLPPQHF
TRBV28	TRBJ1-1	CASIQWDRGLGGEAFF
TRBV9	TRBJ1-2	CASSVTTVSFGYTF
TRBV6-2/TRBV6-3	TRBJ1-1	CASSYSISEAFF
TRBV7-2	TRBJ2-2	CASSFVSGPGELFF
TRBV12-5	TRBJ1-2	CASGLAGTGGLYGYTF
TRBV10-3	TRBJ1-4	CATRGVGTNEKLFF
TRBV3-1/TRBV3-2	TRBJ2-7	CASSQAASGNYEQYF
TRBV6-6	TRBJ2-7	CASSDSGEQYF
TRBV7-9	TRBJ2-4	CASSGLLGGIQYF
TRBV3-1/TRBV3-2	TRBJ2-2	CASSQRSGTGELFF
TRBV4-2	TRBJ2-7	CASSQDSRQYF
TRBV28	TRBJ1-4	CASRLMGQLEKLFF
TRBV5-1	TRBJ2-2	CASSPLAGEVTGELFF
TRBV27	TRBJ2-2	CASRTATQAGELFF
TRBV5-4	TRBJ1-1	CASSLTGPNTEAFF
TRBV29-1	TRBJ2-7	CSVRGAGETYEQYF
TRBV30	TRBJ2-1	CAWSKLADLNEQFF
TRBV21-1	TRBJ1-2	CASSKSDRANYGYTF
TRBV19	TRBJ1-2	CASKRTGENGYTF
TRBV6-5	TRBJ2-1	CASSPGQDPLREQFF
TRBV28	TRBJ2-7	CASSLFSSGRGYEQYF
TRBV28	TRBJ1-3	CASSLVGGGVFNTIYF
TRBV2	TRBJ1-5	CASSERRSEPQHF
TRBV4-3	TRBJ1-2	CASSQYSRGMNYGYTF
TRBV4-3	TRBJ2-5	CASSPGTVQETQYF
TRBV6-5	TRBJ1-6	CASSSQGANNSPLHF
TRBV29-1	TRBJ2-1	CSSLAGGPPYNEQFF
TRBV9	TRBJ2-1	CASSAQGLGYNEQFF
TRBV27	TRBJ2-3	CASSSGAVEFGTDTQYF
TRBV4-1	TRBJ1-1	CASSQVAGPNTEAFF
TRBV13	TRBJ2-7	CASSLGVRGLVYEQYF
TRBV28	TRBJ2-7	CASSFALAGGEQYF
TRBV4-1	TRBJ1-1	CASSQDPNILKSFF
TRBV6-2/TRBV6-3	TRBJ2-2	CASSYFSTGELFF
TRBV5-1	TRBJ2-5	CASSLGDFQETQYF
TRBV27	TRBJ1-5	CASTGTGGNQPQHF
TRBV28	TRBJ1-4	CASSARGEKLFF
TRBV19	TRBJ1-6	CASNTGGFNSPLHF
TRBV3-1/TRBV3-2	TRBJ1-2	CASSQEAGGAAGYTF
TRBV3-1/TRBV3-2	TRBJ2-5	CASSQVTSGGGETQYF
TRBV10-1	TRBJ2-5	CASPYQEGRGGRGVETQYF
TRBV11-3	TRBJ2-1	CASSLGLAANNEQFF
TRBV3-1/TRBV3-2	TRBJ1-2	CASSQADRESYGYTF
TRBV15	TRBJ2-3	CATSSVGDTQYF
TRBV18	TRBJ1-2	CASSSSRGTDYGYTF
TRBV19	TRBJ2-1	CASKIAGGYNEQFF